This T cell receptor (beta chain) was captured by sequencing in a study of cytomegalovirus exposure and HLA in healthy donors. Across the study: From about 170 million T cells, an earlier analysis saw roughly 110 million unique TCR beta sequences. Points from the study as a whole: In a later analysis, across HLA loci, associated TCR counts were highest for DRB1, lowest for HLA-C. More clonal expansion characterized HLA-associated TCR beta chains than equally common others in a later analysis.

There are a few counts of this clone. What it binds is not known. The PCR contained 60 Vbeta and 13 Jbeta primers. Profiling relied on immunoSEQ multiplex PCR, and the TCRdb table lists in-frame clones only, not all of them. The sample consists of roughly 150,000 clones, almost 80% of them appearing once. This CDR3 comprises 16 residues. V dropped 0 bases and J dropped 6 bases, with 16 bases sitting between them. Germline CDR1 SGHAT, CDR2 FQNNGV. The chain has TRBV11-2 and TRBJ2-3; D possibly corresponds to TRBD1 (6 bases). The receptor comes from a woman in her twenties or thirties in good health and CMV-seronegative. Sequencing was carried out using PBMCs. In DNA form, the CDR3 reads TGTGCCAGCAGCTTAGATCTGGGAGTTGGGGGCGATACGCAGTATTTT. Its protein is CASSLDLGVGGDTQYF.